This TCR beta chain was captured by sequencing in a study of blood T cells in healthy people across ages. Study overall: About one barcoded TCR beta cDNA was captured per two T cells.

There are 12 residues in the CDR3. Germline lookup yields CDR1 MNHEY and CDR2 SVGAGI. V was clipped by 6 bases and J by 11 bases; unmatched bases: 8. The sample, about 9.2 milliliters of peripheral blood, was drawn from each donor. PBMCs numbering at least 6.5 million were isolated per sample. Per sample, extraction of total RNA gave at least 6 micrograms in every case. PCR was performed a second time for about 7 to 11 cycles using a sample-barcoded 5' primer and a J-beta primer mix. TCRdb ran MiXCR on the 5' RACE reads and lists one entry per CDR3 protein. The data contain around 1,500,000 distinct CDR3 sequences, 28% of them singletons.

The sequenced material came from blood. The V call is TRBV6-5, the J call TRBJ1-1; 8 bases are a match to TRBD1. The origin of this receptor is a woman under 40 in good health. The DNA of the CDR3 is TGTGCCAGCAGCCGAGGGACAGGATTGGCTTTCTTT. It encodes CASSRGTGLAFF.